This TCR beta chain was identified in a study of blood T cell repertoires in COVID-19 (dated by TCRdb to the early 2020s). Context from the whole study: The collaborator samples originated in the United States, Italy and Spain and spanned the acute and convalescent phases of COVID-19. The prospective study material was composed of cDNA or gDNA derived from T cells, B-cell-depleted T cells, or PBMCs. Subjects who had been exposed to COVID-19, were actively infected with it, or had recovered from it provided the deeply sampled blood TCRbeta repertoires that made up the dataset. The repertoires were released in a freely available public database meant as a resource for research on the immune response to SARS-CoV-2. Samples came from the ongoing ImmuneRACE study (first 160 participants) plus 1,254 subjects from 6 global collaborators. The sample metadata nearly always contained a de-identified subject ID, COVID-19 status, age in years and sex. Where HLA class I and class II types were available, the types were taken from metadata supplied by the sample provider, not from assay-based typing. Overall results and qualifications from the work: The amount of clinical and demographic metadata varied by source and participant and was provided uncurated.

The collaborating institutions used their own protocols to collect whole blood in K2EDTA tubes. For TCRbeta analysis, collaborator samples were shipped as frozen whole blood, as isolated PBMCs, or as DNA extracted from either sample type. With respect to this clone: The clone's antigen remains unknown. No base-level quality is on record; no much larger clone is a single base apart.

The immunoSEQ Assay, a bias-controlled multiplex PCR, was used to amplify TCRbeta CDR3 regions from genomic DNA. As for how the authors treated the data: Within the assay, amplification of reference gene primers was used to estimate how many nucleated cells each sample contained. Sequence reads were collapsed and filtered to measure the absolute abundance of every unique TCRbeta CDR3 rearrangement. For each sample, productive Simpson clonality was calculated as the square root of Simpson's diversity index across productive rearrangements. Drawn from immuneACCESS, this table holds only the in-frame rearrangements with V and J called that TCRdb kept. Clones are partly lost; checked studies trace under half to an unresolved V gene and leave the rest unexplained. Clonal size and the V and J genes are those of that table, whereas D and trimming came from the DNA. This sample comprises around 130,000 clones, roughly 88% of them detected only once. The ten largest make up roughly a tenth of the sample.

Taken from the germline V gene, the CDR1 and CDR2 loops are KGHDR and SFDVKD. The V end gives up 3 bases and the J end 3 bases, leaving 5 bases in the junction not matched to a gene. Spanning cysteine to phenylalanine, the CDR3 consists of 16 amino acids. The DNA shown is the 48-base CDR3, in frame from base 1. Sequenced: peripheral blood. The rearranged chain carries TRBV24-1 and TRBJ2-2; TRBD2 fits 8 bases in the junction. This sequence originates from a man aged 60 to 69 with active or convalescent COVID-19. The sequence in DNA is TGTGCCACCAGTGATGGAGTTAGCGGGGACACCGGGGAGCTGTTTTTT. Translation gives CATSDGVSGDTGELFF.